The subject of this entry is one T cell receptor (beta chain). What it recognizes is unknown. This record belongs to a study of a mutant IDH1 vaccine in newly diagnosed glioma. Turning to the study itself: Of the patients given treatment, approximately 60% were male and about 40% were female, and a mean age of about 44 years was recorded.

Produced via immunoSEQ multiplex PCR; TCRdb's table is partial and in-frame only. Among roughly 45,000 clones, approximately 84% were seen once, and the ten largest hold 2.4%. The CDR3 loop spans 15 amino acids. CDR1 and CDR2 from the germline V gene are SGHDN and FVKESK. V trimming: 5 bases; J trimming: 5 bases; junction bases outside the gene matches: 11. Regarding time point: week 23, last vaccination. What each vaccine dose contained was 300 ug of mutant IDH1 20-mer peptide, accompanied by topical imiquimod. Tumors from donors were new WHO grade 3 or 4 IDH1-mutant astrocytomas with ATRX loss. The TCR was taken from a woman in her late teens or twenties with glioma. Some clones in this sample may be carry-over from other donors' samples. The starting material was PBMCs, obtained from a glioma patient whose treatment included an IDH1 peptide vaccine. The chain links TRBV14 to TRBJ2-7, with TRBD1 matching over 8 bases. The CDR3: CASSYYQGANHEQYF. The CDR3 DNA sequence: TGTGCCAGCAGCTACTATCAGGGGGCGAACCACGAGCAGTACTTC.